Reported below is one T cell receptor beta chain. This sample was taken from a study of shared T cell receptors in the human thymus. Produced via immunoSEQ multiplex PCR; TCRdb's table is partial and in-frame only. The sample records approximately 400,000 clones, approximately 95% being singletons. After removal of 4 bases from V and 3 bases from J, the junction contained 7 bases not matched to a gene. Germline-derived CDR1 and CDR2 are SGHAT and FQNNGV. This CDR3 is built from 15 residues. This TCR derives from a human donor. V is TRBV11-2 and J is TRBJ1-1, with 8 bases fitting TRBD1. Sequencing was performed on thymocytes. Written as DNA, the CDR3 is TGTGCCAGCAGCTCCCACGCGGACAGGGACACTGAAGCTTTCTTT. Translating gives CASSSHADRDTEAFF.